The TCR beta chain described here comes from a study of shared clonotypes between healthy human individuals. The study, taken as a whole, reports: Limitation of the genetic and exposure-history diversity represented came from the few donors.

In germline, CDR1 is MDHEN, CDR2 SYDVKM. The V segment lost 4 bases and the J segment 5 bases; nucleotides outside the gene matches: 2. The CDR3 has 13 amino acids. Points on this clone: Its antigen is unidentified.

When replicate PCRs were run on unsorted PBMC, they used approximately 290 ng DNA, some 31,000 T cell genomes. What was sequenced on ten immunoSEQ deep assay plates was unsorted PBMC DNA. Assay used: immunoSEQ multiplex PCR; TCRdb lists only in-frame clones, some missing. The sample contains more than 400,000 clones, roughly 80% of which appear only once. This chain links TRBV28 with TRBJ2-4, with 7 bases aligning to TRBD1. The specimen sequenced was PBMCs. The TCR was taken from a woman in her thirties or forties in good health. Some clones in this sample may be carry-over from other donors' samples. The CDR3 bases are TGTGCCAGCAGTTCTGGGACAGAAAACATTCAGTACTTC. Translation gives CASSSGTENIQYF.